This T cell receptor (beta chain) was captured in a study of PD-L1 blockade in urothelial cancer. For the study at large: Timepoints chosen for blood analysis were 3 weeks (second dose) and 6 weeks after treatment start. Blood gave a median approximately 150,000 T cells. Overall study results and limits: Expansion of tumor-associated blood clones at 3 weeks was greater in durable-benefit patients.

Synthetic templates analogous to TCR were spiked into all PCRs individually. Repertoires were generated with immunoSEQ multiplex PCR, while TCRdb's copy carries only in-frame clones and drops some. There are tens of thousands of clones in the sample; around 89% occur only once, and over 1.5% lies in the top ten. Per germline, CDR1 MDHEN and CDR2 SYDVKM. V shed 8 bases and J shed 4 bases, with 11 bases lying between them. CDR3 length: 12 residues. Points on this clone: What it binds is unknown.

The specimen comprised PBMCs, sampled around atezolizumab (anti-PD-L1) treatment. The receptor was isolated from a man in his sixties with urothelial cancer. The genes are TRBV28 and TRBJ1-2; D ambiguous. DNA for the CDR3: TGTGCCAGCCGCGGCTCCTTCTATGGCTACACCTTC. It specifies CASRGSFYGYTF.